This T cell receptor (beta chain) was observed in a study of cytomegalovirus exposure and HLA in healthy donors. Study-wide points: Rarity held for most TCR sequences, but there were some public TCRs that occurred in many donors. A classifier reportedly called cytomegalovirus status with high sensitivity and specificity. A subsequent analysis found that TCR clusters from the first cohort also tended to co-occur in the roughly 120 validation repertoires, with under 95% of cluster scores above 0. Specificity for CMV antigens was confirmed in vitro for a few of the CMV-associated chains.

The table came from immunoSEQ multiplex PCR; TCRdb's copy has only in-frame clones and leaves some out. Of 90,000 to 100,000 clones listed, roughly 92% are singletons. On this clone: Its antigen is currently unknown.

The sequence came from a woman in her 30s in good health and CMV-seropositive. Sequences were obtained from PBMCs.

CDR3 loop: CASSQGATANTEAFF. The CDR3 DNA reads as TGCGCCAGCAGCCAAGGTGCGACAGCGAACACTGAAGCTTTCTTT. The V gene is TRBV4-3, the J gene TRBJ1-1; D may be TRBD1 (5 bases). V was shortened by 1 base and J by 1 base, with 10 bases between the two germline ends. CDR1 is LGHNA, CDR2 YSLEER, per germline. The CDR3 loop spans 15 amino acids.